This T cell receptor (beta chain) was captured by sequencing in a study of shared clonotypes between healthy human individuals. CD8 cells classed as naive were CD45RO-negative and positively selected for CCR7, excluding terminally differentiated effector memory CD45RA+ cells. Sequenced by immunoSEQ multiplex PCR; TCRdb stores in-frame clones only, minus some. The top ten clones hold 1.1% of a sample with around 2,000,000 clones, over 85% of them seen once. The length of the CDR3 is 14 residues. V lost 3 bases and J 7 bases, leaving 12 bases between the germline ends. Germline assignment: CDR1 SEHNR and CDR2 FQNEAQ (reference sequence).

The clonotype was recovered from a young man in good health. Sample: naive CD8+ T cells sorted from blood. This chain links TRBV7-9 with TRBJ2-2; the D gene is possibly TRBD2 (5 bases). The CDR3 bases are TGTGCCAGCAGCTTCTCACTAGGCCACGGGGAGCTGTTTTTT. Amino acids: CASSFSLGHGELFF. The full variable domain, in which reference TRBV7-9 and TRBJ2-2 provide the parts outside the CDR3, is DTGVSQNPRHKITKRGQNVTFRCDPISEHNRLYWYRQTLGQGPEFLTYFQNEAQLEKSRLLSDRFSAERPKGSFSTLEIQRTEQGDSAMYLCASSFSLGHGELFFGEGSRLTVL.